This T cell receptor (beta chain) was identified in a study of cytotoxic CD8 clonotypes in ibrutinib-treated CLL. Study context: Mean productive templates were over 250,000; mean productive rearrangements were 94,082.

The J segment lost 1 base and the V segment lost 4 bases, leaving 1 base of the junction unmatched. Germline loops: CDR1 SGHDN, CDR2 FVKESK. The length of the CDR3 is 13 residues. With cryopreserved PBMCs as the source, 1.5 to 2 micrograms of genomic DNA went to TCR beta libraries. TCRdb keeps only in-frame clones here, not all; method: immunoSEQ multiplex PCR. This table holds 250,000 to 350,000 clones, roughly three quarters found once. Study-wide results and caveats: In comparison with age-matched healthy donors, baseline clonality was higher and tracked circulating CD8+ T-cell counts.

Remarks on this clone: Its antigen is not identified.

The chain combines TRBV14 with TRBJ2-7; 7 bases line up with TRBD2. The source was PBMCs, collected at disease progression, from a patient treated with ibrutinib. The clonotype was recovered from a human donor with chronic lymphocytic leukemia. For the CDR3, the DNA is TGTGCCAGCAGCCTTAGCGGGTCCTACGAGCAGTACTTC. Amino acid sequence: CASSLSGSYEQYF.